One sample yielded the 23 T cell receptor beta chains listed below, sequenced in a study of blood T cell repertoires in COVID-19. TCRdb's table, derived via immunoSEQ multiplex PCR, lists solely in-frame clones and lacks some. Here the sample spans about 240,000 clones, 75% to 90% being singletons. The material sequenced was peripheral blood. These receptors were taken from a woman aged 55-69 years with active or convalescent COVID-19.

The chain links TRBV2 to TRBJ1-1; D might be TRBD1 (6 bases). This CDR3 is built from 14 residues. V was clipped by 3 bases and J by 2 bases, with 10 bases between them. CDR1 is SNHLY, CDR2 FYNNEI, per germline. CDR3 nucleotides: TGTGCCAGCAGTGATCAGGGGCGTAACACTGAAGCTTTCTTT. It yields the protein CASSDQGRNTEAFF. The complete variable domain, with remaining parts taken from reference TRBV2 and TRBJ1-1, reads EPEVTQTPSHQVTQMGQEVILRCVPISNHLYFYWYRQILGQKVEFLVSFYNNEISEKSEIFDDQFSVERPDGSNFTLKIRSTKLEDSAMYFCASSDQGRNTEAFFGQGTRLTVV.

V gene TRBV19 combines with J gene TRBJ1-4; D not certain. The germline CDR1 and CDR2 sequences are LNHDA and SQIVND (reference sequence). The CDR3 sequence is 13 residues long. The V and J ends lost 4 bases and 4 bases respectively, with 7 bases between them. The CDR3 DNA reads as TGTGCCAGTAGTAGGGCCTATAATGAAAAACTGTTTTTT. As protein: CASSRAYNEKLFF.

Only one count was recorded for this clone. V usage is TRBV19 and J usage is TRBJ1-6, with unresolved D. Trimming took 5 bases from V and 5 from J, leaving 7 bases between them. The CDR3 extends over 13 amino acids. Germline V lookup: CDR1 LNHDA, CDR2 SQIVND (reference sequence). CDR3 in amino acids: CASSYSHNSPLHF. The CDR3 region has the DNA TGTGCCAGTAGTTACAGCCATAATTCACCCCTCCACTTT.

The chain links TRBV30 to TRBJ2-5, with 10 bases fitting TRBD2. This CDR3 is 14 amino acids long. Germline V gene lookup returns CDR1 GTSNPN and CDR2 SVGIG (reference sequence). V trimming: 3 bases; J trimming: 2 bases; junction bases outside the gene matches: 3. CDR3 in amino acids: CAWRLAGNQETQYF. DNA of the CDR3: TGTGCCTGGAGACTAGCGGGGAATCAAGAGACCCAGTACTTC.

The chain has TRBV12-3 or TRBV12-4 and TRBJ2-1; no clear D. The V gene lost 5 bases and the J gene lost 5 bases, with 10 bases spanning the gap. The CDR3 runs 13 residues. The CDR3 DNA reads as TGTGCCAGCAGTCCACGACAAAACAATGAGCAGTTCTTC. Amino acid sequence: CASSPRQNNEQFF.

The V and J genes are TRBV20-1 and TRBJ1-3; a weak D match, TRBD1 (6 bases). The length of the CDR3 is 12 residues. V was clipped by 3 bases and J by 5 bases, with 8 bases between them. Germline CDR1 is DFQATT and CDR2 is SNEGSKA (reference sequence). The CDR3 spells CSASGDRNTIYF. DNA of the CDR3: TGCAGTGCTAGTGGGGACAGAAACACCATATATTTT.

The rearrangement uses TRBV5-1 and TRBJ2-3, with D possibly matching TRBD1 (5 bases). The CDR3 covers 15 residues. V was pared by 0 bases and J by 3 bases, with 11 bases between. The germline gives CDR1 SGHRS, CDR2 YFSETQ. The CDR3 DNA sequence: TGCGCCAGCAGCTTGGCTGGACAACCTACAGATACGCAGTATTTT. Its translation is CASSLAGQPTDTQYF.

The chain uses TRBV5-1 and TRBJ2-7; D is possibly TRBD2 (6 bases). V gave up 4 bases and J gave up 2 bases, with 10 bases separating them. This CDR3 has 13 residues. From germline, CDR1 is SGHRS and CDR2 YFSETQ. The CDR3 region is CASSGGGTYEQYF. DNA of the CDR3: TGCGCCAGCAGCGGTGGGGGGACCTACGAGCAGTACTTC.

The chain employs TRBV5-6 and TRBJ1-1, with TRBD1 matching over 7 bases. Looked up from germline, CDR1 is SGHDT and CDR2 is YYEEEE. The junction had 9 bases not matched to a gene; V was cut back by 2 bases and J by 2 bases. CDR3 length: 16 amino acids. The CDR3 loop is CASSFGDTGVNTEAFF. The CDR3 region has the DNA TGTGCCAGCAGCTTTGGGGATACAGGGGTCAACACTGAAGCTTTCTTT.

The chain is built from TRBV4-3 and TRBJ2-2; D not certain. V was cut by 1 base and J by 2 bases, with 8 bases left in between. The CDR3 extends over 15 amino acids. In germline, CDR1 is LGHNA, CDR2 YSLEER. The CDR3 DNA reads TGCGCCAGCAGCCAAGTTACTCTCAACACCGGGGAGCTGTTTTTT. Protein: CASSQVTLNTGELFF.

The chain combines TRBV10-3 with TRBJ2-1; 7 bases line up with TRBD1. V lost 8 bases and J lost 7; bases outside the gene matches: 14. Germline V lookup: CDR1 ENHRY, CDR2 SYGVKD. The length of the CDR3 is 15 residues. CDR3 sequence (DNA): TGTGCCATCTTGAGGGGGCAGGGGAAAGGGAATGAGCAGTTCTTC. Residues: CAILRGQGKGNEQFF.

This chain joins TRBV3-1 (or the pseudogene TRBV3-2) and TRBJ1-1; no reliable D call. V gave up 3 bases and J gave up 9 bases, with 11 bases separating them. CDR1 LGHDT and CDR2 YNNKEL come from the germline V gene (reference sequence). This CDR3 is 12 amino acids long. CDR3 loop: CASSQTPVQAFF. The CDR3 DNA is TGTGCCAGCAGCCAGACTCCAGTCCAAGCTTTCTTT.

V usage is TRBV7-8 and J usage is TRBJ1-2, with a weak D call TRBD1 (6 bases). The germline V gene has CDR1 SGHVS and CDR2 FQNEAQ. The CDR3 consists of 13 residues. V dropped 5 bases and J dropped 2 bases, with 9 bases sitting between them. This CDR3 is CASSADRNYGYTF. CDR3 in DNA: TGTGCCAGCAGCGCCGACAGGAACTATGGCTACACCTTC.

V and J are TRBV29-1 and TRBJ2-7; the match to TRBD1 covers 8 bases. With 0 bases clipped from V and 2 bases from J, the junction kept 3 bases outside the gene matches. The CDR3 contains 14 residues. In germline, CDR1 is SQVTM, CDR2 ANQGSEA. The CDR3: CSVEDPDRAYEQYF. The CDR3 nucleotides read TGCAGCGTTGAAGATCCGGACAGGGCCTACGAGCAGTACTTC.

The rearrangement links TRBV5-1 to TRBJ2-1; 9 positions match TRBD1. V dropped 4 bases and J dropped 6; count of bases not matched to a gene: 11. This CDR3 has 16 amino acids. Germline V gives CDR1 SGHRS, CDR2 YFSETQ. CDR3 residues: CASSVDTGGGRNEQFF. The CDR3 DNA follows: TGCGCCAGCAGCGTAGACACAGGGGGCGGACGCAATGAGCAGTTCTTC.

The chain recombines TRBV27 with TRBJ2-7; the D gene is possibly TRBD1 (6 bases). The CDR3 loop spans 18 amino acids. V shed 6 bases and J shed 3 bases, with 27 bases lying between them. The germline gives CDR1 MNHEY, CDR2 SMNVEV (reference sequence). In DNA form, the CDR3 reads TGTGCCAGCAGATTCCGCTTCCGGGACACCCGTTTAGTCTACGAGCAGTACTTC. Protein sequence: CASRFRFRDTRLVYEQYF.

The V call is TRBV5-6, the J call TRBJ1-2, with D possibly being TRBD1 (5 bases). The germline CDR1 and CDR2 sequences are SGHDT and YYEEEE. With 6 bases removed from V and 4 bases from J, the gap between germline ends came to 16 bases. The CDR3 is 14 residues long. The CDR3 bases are TGTGCCAGCACCACGGCGGGGGGAACCTATGGCTACACCTTC. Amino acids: CASTTAGGTYGYTF.

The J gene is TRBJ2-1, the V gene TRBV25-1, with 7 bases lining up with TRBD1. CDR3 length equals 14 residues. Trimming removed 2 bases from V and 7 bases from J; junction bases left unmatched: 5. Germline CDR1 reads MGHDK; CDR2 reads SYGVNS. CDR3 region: CASSEETGKNEQFF. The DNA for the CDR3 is TGTGCCAGCAGTGAAGAGACAGGGAAAAATGAGCAGTTCTTC.

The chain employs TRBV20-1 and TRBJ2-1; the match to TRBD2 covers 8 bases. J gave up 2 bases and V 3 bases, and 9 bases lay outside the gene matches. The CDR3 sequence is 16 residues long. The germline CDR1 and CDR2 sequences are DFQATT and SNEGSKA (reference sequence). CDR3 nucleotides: TGCAGTGCTAGTAAGGATCTGCGGGGGGCCTACAATGAGCAGTTCTTC. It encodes CSASKDLRGAYNEQFF.

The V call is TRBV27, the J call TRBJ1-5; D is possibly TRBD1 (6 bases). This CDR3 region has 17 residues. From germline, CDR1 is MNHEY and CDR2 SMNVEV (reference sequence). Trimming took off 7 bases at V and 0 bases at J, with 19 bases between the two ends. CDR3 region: CASKPPWQGNSNQPQHF. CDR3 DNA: TGTGCCAGCAAACCACCCTGGCAGGGGAATAGCAATCAGCCCCAGCATTTT.

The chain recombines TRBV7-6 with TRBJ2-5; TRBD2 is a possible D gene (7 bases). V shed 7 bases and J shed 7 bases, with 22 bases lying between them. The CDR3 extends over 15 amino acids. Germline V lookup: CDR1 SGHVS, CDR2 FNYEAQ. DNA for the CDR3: TGTGCCAGCACCATACACCCACAAGGGGGGGGGACCCAGTACTTC. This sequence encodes CASTIHPQGGGTQYF.

The DNA for the CDR3 is TGTGCCAGCAGCACAGATCCGAACACTGAAGCTTTCTTT. Its protein product is CASSTDPNTEAFF. The gene calls are TRBV5-4 and TRBJ1-1; D not certain. In germline, CDR1 is SGHNT, CDR2 YYREEE (reference sequence). V was clipped by 4 bases and J by 1 base, with 8 bases between them. The CDR3 is 13 amino acids.

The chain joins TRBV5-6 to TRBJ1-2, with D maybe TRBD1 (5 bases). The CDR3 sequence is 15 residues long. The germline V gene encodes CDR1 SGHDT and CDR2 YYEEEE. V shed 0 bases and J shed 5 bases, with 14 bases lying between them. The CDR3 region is CASSLDAGAVYGYTF. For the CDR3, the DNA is TGTGCCAGCAGCTTGGACGCTGGGGCAGTTTATGGCTACACCTTC.